This TCR beta chain originates from a study of identical twins. Study-level findings and limits: Twins' excess sharing was less marked for out-of-frame beta sequences. Its conclusions, products of cross-sectional statistical analysis, did not come from following the same donors. Models came in too low on out-of-frame TCR alpha sharing in monozygotic twins.

One entry per CDR3 protein, called by TCRdb with MiXCR from the 5' RACE reads. The repertoire holds 400,000 to 500,000 distinct CDR3 sequences, with less than 20% as singletons. This CDR3 has 18 amino acids. With V trimmed by 4 bases and J by 0 bases, 9 bases remained unmatched. Germline V gene data show CDR1 as MNHEY and CDR2 as SVGEGT. At least ten counts were recorded for this clonotype. Its target is unknown. V is TRBV6-2 or TRBV6-3 and J is TRBJ2-7; the match to TRBD2 covers 13 bases. The TCR comes from a man over 45 in good health. Sample: naive T cells sorted from blood. CDR3 nucleotide sequence: TGTGCCAGCAGTTCCATCGGGACTAGCGGGACCAGCTCCTACGAGCAGTACTTC. Protein: CASSSIGTSGTSSYEQYF.